A single sample is the source of the 22 T cell receptor beta chains below, sequenced in a study of OX40 agonist ivuxolimab in advanced cancers. TCRdb keeps only in-frame clones here, not all; method: immunoSEQ multiplex PCR. The repertoire consists of around 48,000 clones, with roughly 83% occurring once and the leading ten covering 0.9% to 1.2%. Sample: CD4+ or CD8+ T cells sorted from blood, taken in a trial of the OX40 agonist ivuxolimab. Receptors originate from an adult with an advanced solid tumor such as melanoma, head and neck, liver or kidney cancer.

The genes are TRBV7-3 and TRBJ2-1; 8 positions agree with TRBD2. This CDR3 region has 15 residues. Germline assignment: CDR1 SGHTA and CDR2 FQGTGA. V lost 6 bases and J lost 5; bases outside the gene matches: 9. The CDR3, as DNA: TGTGCCAGCAGTTCCACTGGAGCGGGGGACAATGAGCAGTTCTTC. The encoded protein is CASSSTGAGDNEQFF. The full variable domain, in which reference TRBV7-3 and TRBJ2-1 provide the parts outside the CDR3, is GAGVSQTPSNKVTEKGKYVELRCDPISGHTALYWYRQSLGQGPEFLIYFQGTGAADDSGLPNDRFFAVRPEGSVSTLKIQRTERGDSAVYLCASSSTGAGDNEQFFGPGTRLTVL.

The sample holds a few counts of this clone. CDR3 protein: CASSPGQGGTDTQYF. DNA of the CDR3: TGTGCCAGCAGCCCAGGACAGGGTGGCACAGATACGCAGTATTTT. This chain links TRBV7-9 with TRBJ2-3; the match to TRBD1 covers 8 bases. The V and J ends lost 5 bases and 1 base, in that order; junction bases with no gene match: 5. CDR3 length: 15 amino acids. Germline V gene sequence: CDR1 SEHNR, CDR2 FQNEAQ (reference sequence).

The rearrangement uses TRBV2 and TRBJ2-7; TRBD2 might be the D (6 bases). This CDR3 is built from 14 residues. Trimming cost V 5 bases and J 3 bases, with 14 bases left between them. Germline loops: CDR1 SNHLY, CDR2 FYNNEI. The DNA for the CDR3 is TGTGCCAGCAGTTCCCCCCCGGGGGACTACGAGCAGTACTTC. It encodes CASSSPPGDYEQYF. Looking up the rest from reference TRBV2 and TRBJ2-7 gives the full variable domain: EPEVTQTPSHQVTQMGQEVILRCVPISNHLYFYWYRQILGQKVEFLVSFYNNEISEKSEIFDDQFSVERPDGSNFTLKIRSTKLEDSAMYFCASSSPPGDYEQYFGPGTRLTVT.

The gene calls are TRBV4-2 and TRBJ2-4; a weak D match, TRBD2 (7 bases). CDR3 length equals 11 residues. V shed 8 bases and J shed 9 bases, with 11 bases lying between them. Germline lookup yields CDR1 LGHNA and CDR2 YNFKEQ. CDR3 bases: TGTGCCAGCGGGAGGGGGGGCATTCAGTACTTC. Translation gives CASGRGGIQYF.

The chain carries TRBV6-6 and TRBJ2-1; D not certain. Looked up from germline, CDR1 is MNHNY and CDR2 is SVGAGI (reference sequence). Trimming removed 2 bases at V and 8 bases at J, with 19 bases between. This CDR3 is built from 16 residues. For the CDR3, the DNA is TGTGCCAGCAGTTACGTCCGGATTAATTTCTTCGATGAGCAGTTCTTC. It is translated as CASSYVRINFFDEQFF.

The chain recombines TRBV7-8 with TRBJ1-4; D remains ambiguous. Trimming cost V 7 bases and J 15 bases, with 21 bases left between them. This CDR3 comprises 13 residues. From germline, CDR1 is SGHVS and CDR2 FQNEAQ. The CDR3 nucleotides are TGTGCCAGCACCCTAGAGGGCGCAGGCCCTATGTTTTTT. Amino acid sequence: CASTLEGAGPMFF. The full variable domain, completed using reference TRBV7-8 and TRBJ1-4, is GAGVSQSPRYKVAKRGQDVALRCDPISGHVSLFWYQQALGQGPEFLTYFQNEAQLDKSGLPSDRFFAERPEGSVSTLKIQRTQQEDSAVYLCASTLEGAGPMFFGSGTQLSVL.

The rearrangement uses TRBV21-1 and TRBJ2-3; the table's TRBD2 call for D was not verified on the DNA. TRBV21-1 is given as a pseudogene. This CDR3 spans 18 amino acids. The CDR3 DNA sequence: TGTGCCAGCAGCATCAAAGTTTCGAGCGGGAGGGCGGAGGATACGCAGTATTTT. Encoded protein: CASSIKVSSGRAEDTQYF.

The rearrangement links TRBV19 to TRBJ2-6; the match to TRBD1 covers 8 bases. V lost 6 bases and J lost 3; bases outside the gene matches: 7. The length of the CDR3 is 16 residues. Germline-derived CDR1 and CDR2 are LNHDA and SQIVND (reference sequence). The CDR3, as DNA: TGTGCCAGTAGGGCCCAGGGGGCCTATGGGGCCAACGTCCTGACTTTC. Translating gives CASRAQGAYGANVLTF.

V usage is TRBV2 and J usage is TRBJ2-5, with D perhaps TRBD1 or TRBD2 (5 bases each). Germline loops: CDR1 SNHLY, CDR2 FYNNEI. CDR3 length: 12 amino acids. V was trimmed by 1 base and J by 5 bases, leaving 5 bases between them. For the CDR3, the DNA is TGTGCCAGCAGTGAAGGGGGGGAGACCCAGTACTTC. It yields the protein CASSEGGETQYF. The whole variable domain, filled in from reference TRBV2 and TRBJ2-5, reads EPEVTQTPSHQVTQMGQEVILRCVPISNHLYFYWYRQILGQKVEFLVSFYNNEISEKSEIFDDQFSVERPDGSNFTLKIRSTKLEDSAMYFCASSEGGETQYFGPGTRLLVL.

This rearrangement joins TRBV7-8 to TRBJ1-2; 8 bases are a match to TRBD1. The CDR3 spans 13 residues. Germline V gene lookup returns CDR1 SGHVS and CDR2 FQNEAQ. After removal of 5 bases from V and 7 bases from J, the junction contained 6 bases not matched to a gene. The CDR3 region has the DNA TGTGCCAGCAGCCCTCAGGGGGCGATTGGCTACACCTTC. This encodes CASSPQGAIGYTF. Drawing the rest from reference TRBV7-8 and TRBJ1-2, the complete variable domain is GAGVSQSPRYKVAKRGQDVALRCDPISGHVSLFWYQQALGQGPEFLTYFQNEAQLDKSGLPSDRFFAERPEGSVSTLKIQRTQQEDSAVYLCASSPQGAIGYTFGSGTRLTVV.

This chain joins TRBV5-1 and TRBJ1-4, with 7 bases aligning to TRBD1. Germline loops: CDR1 SGHRS, CDR2 YFSETQ. The CDR3 has 14 residues. The ends lost 4 bases at V and 7 bases at J; junction bases unmatched: 7. As DNA, the CDR3 is TGCGCCAGCAGCCAGGGGGACGGAATTGAAAAACTGTTTTTT. It translates to CASSQGDGIEKLFF.

This chain uses TRBV11-2 with TRBJ2-1, with D uncertain. The germline gives CDR1 SGHAT, CDR2 FQNNGV. V lost 5 bases and J lost 8, with 13 bases in between. The CDR3 totals 13 residues. The CDR3 is CASSRRRLYEQFF. The CDR3 coding sequence is TGTGCCAGCAGCCGCCGTAGGCTGTATGAGCAGTTCTTC.

J is TRBJ1-3 and V is TRBV6-1; D remains ambiguous. V was clipped by 4 bases and J by 2 bases, with 9 bases between them. This CDR3 has 14 amino acids. Germline values: CDR1 MNHNS, CDR2 SASEGT. CDR3 in amino acids: CASSANSAGNTIYF. CDR3 DNA sequence: TGTGCCAGCAGTGCCAACAGCGCTGGAAACACCATATATTTT.

This sequence joins TRBV7-6 and TRBJ2-7, with no clear D. The CDR3 consists of 14 residues. Germline CDR1 reads SGHVS; CDR2 reads FNYEAQ. The V end lost 5 bases, the J end lost 1 base, and 12 bases lay between the germline ends. The DNA for the CDR3 is TGTGCCAGCAGCCCTCTATCTGGTTCCTACGAGCAGTACTTC. The encoded protein is CASSPLSGSYEQYF.

DNA for the CDR3: TGTGCCAGCAGACAGGGGTCCTCTGGCTACACCTTC. Protein: CASRQGSSGYTF. This chain connects TRBV6-5 to TRBJ1-2; 7 bases fit TRBD1. J was trimmed by 7 bases and V by 6 bases; bases with no gene match: 5. There are 12 residues in the CDR3. Per germline, CDR1 MNHEY and CDR2 SVGAGI.

Only a few counts were recorded for this clone. The chain carries TRBV29-1 and TRBJ1-2; D is perhaps TRBD1 (6 bases). V gave up 1 base and J gave up 8 bases, with 14 bases separating them. The CDR3 runs to 13 residues. Germline CDR1 SQVTM, CDR2 ANQGSEA. The chain's CDR3 is CSVEVVQGGGYTF. For the CDR3, the DNA is TGCAGCGTTGAAGTCGTACAGGGAGGGGGCTACACCTTC.

The chain couples TRBV18 to TRBJ1-3; D is possibly TRBD1 (5 bases). Germline CDR1 and CDR2: KGHSH and LQKENI. Deletions cut 2 bases from V and 9 bases from J, with 20 bases between. This CDR3 has 16 amino acids. CDR3 sequence: CASSPSPGTQLGTIYF. The CDR3 bases are TGTGCCAGCTCACCATCCCCCGGGACCCAGTTGGGCACCATATATTTT. Full variable domain (remainder filled in from reference TRBV18 and TRBJ1-3): NAGVMQNPRHLVRRRGQEARLRCSPMKGHSHVYWYRQLPEEGLKFMVYLQKENIIDESGMPKERFSAEFPKEGPSILRIQQVVRGDSAAYFCASSPSPGTQLGTIYFGEGSWLTVV.

CDR3 residues: CASSESTGELPQYF. The CDR3 bases are TGTGCCAGCAGTGAAAGTACAGGGGAGTTGCCCCAGTACTTC. The chain has TRBV25-1 and TRBJ2-5, with 7 nucleotides matching TRBD1. Germline V gives CDR1 MGHDK, CDR2 SYGVNS. CDR3 length equals 14 residues. Unmatched junction bases numbered 9, after V lost 2 bases and J lost 9 bases.

The J gene is TRBJ2-2, the V gene TRBV27, with D hard to call. CDR1 is MNHEY and CDR2 is SMNVEV in the germline V gene (reference sequence). The CDR3 sequence is 14 residues long. The V gene lost 6 bases and the J gene lost 4 bases, with 12 bases spanning the gap. CDR3 nucleotides: TGTGCCAGCAGAAACCGGGCTTCCACCGGGGAGCTGTTTTTT. Its translation is CASRNRASTGELFF.

The rearrangement links TRBV14 to TRBJ2-5; possible D gene TRBD1, 5 bases. V shed 5 bases and J shed 1 base, with 14 bases lying between them. Germline-derived CDR1 and CDR2 are SGHDN and FVKESK. The CDR3 is 15 residues long. Written as DNA, the CDR3 is TGTGCCAGCAGCAGATTAGGGGCGGTCCAAGAGACCCAGTACTTC. Its protein product is CASSRLGAVQETQYF. The full variable domain, with the rest looked up from reference TRBV14 and TRBJ2-5, is EAGVTQFPSHSVIEKGQTVTLRCDPISGHDNLYWYRRVMGKEIKFLLHFVKESKQDESGMPNNRFLAERTGGTYSTLKVQPAELEDSGVYFCASSRLGAVQETQYFGPGTRLLVL.

This clone was counted between two and nine times. This chain connects TRBV9 to TRBJ2-3; D possibly corresponds to TRBD2 (6 bases). Trimming removed 3 bases from V and 6 bases from J, with 17 bases in between. In germline, CDR1 is SGDLS, CDR2 YYNGEE. This CDR3 region has 15 residues. Here the CDR3 reads CASSAPKLASDTQYF. The DNA for the CDR3 is TGTGCCAGCAGCGCCCCCAAACTAGCATCCGATACGCAGTATTTT.

This chain links TRBV6-6 with TRBJ2-1, with 12 nucleotides matching TRBD1. The germline V gene has CDR1 MNHNY and CDR2 SVGAGI (reference sequence). With 3 bases clipped from V and 7 bases from J, the junction kept 7 bases outside the gene matches. CDR3 size: 16 residues. In DNA, the CDR3 is TGTGCCAGCAGTTATTTGGGACAGGGGGCGTTGAATGAGCAGTTCTTC. Translated, it gives CASSYLGQGALNEQFF.